This entry describes one T cell receptor beta chain. The trim removed 5 bases at V and 7 bases at J, leaving 8 bases unmatched. This CDR3 is 15 amino acids long. Germline assignment: CDR1 SGHAT and CDR2 FQNNGV. This record comes from a study of graft-versus-host responses after intestinal transplantation. Produced via immunoSEQ multiplex PCR; TCRdb's table is partial and in-frame only. The table records 35,000 to 40,000 clones, around four fifths of them present only once. The sequence came from a human patient who received an intestinal transplant, so some T cells may come from the graft donor. The sequencing here drew on PBMCs, taken about 1,000 days after transplant. The chain couples TRBV11-2 to TRBJ1-6; 7 nucleotides line up with TRBD1. CDR3 amino acids: CASSRRDRENSPLHF. As DNA, the CDR3 is TGTGCCAGCAGCCGCCGAGACAGGGAAAATTCACCCCTCCACTTT.